Listed here are 19 T cell receptor beta chains from one sample, sequenced in a study of cytomegalovirus exposure and HLA in healthy donors. Primers included in the PCR were 60 Vbeta and 13 Jbeta primers. Clones were sequenced by immunoSEQ multiplex PCR, and TCRdb holds only the in-frame ones, with some missing. The sample holds tens of thousands of clones, around 78% seen once. The sequenced sample consisted of PBMCs. All receptors come from a female donor in good health and CMV-seronegative.

This chain uses TRBV12-5 with TRBJ2-5; D is undetermined. The ends were cut back, 3 bases at V and 5 bases at J, with 10 bases in the middle. The germline gives CDR1 LGHNT, CDR2 FRNRAP. This CDR3 is 13 amino acids long. This CDR3 is CASGFGLRETQYF. The CDR3 nucleotides read TGTGCTAGTGGTTTTGGGTTGCGGGAGACCCAGTACTTC.

The genes are TRBV7-8 and TRBJ2-1; 9 bases agree with TRBD2. Germline V gives CDR1 SGHVS, CDR2 FQNEAQ. The trim removed 6 bases at V and 8 bases at J, leaving 17 bases unmatched. The CDR3 has 17 amino acids. This CDR3 reads CASSERLAGFLWDEQFF. In DNA form, the CDR3 reads TGTGCCAGCAGTGAACGTCTAGCGGGGTTCCTCTGGGATGAGCAGTTCTTC.

This clone was seen a handful of times. The chain joins TRBV6-1 to TRBJ1-1; D is ambiguous. Germline CDR1 reads MNHNS; CDR2 reads SASEGT. CDR3 size: 14 residues. V lost 6 bases and J 1 base, leaving 12 bases between the germline ends. In DNA, the CDR3 is TGTGCCAGCAGGGGATGGGCGGGGAACACTGAAGCTTTCTTT. It encodes CASRGWAGNTEAFF.

The rearrangement links TRBV27 to TRBJ2-7, with a possible D match to TRBD1 (6 bases). This CDR3 region has 17 residues. Germline assignment: CDR1 MNHEY and CDR2 SMNVEV (reference sequence). Trimming stripped 4 bases from V and 2 bases from J, with 21 bases between. CDR3 sequence (DNA): TGTGCCAGCAGTTCATATGGGATTGTGACAGGCCCCTACGAGCAGTACTTC. This sequence encodes CASSSYGIVTGPYEQYF.

This chain links TRBV18 with TRBJ1-2; 10 bases match TRBD1. Germline trimming cut 3 bases from V and 8 bases from J; bases unmatched to any gene: 9. CDR1 is KGHSH, CDR2 LQKENI, per germline. This CDR3 is 15 amino acids long. In DNA form, the CDR3 reads TGTGCCAGCTCACCCAACCGGGACAGGGGTGGAGGCTACACCTTC. Its protein is CASSPNRDRGGGYTF.

The V and J genes are TRBV6-5 and TRBJ1-1; a weak D match, TRBD1 (5 bases). V was clipped by 6 bases and J by 5 bases, with 10 bases between them. This CDR3 comprises 12 residues. Germline CDR1 and CDR2: MNHEY and SVGAGI. The CDR3 here is CASSRPGTEAFF. The CDR3 nucleotides are TGTGCCAGCAGCCGTCCAGGGACTGAAGCTTTCTTT.

The chain is built from TRBV18 and TRBJ1-1, with D maybe TRBD1 (5 bases). V lost 6 bases and J 0 bases, leaving 11 bases between the germline ends. Germline values: CDR1 KGHSH, CDR2 LQKENI. CDR3 length: 14 residues. As DNA, the CDR3 is TGTGCCAGCTCGAGGGGAGGGATGAACACTGAAGCTTTCTTT. It codes for CASSRGGMNTEAFF.

The chain has TRBV7-2 and TRBJ1-1; maybe TRBD1 (6 bases). Germline values: CDR1 SGHTA, CDR2 FQGNSA. CDR3 length equals 14 residues. Between the trimmed V and J ends, which lost 4 bases and 1 base, there was a span of 10 bases. In DNA, the CDR3 is TGTGCCAGCAGCTCCAAACAGGGGAACACTGAAGCTTTCTTT. Its translation is CASSSKQGNTEAFF.

The V and J genes are TRBV6-5 and TRBJ1-1, with TRBD1 identical over 9 bases. The germline gives CDR1 MNHEY, CDR2 SVGAGI. Trimming removed 0 bases from V and 8 bases from J; junction bases left unmatched: 4. The CDR3 consists of 14 residues. Written as DNA, the CDR3 is TGTGCCAGCAGTTACTCTTCCGGGACAGGGGAAGCTTTCTTT. Its protein product is CASSYSSGTGEAFF.

J is TRBJ1-1 and V is TRBV15; a weak D match, TRBD1 (6 bases). The V gene lost 5 bases and the J gene lost 11 bases, with 18 bases spanning the gap. In germline, CDR1 is LNHNV, CDR2 YYDKDF (reference sequence). The CDR3 is 13 residues long. Written as DNA, the CDR3 is TGTGCCACCAGCTCACTTGGACAGACAGAGGCTTTCTTT. This sequence encodes CATSSLGQTEAFF. Variable domain in full (rest from reference TRBV15 and TRBJ1-1): DAMVIQNPRYQVTQFGKPVTLSCSQTLNHNVMYWYQQKSSQAPKLLFHYYDKDFNNEADTPDNFQSRRPNTSFCFLDIRSPGLGDTAMYLCATSSLGQTEAFFGQGTRLTVV.

This chain connects TRBV9 to TRBJ2-6; D is possibly TRBD1 (6 bases). Germline V lookup: CDR1 SGDLS, CDR2 YYNGEE. Trimming took off 7 bases at V and 4 bases at J, with 15 bases between the two ends. The CDR3 is 15 residues long. Written as DNA, the CDR3 is TGTGCCAGCTCGGTGGGACATAGGGGGGCCAACGTCCTGACTTTC. This gives the protein CASSVGHRGANVLTF.

CDR3 sequence: CASSLAGAGEKLFF. CDR3 nucleotides: TGTGCCAGCAGCTTAGCAGGGGCAGGGGAAAAACTGTTTTTT. V and J are TRBV11-2 and TRBJ1-4; TRBD1 might be the D (6 bases). This CDR3 contains 14 residues. Germline lookup yields CDR1 SGHAT and CDR2 FQNNGV. Trimming shortened V by 1 base and J by 8 bases, and 11 bases separated the two germline ends.

This clone has more than one count but fewer than ten. This chain connects TRBV11-3 to TRBJ2-3; tentative D call: TRBD1 (6 bases). The ends were cut back, 5 bases at V and 0 bases at J, with 15 bases in the middle. CDR1 is SGHNT and CDR2 is YENEEA in the germline V gene. This CDR3 contains 16 residues. In DNA form, the CDR3 reads TGTGCCAGCAGCCCCCTAGGGGGTCTAAGCACAGATACGCAGTATTTT. Amino acids: CASSPLGGLSTDTQYF.

The V gene is TRBV19, the J gene TRBJ2-5; the match to TRBD2 covers 10 bases. Germline V lookup: CDR1 LNHDA, CDR2 SQIVND (reference sequence). V was pared by 3 bases and J by 5 bases, with 3 bases of the junction left unmatched. This CDR3 region has 14 residues. The CDR3 bases are TGTGCCAGTAGTATTACTAGCGGGGTTGAGACCCAGTACTTC. The encoded protein is CASSITSGVETQYF.

The chain links TRBV19 to TRBJ2-7; a possible D gene is TRBD2 (5 bases). The CDR3 covers 12 residues. Looked up from germline, CDR1 is LNHDA and CDR2 is SQIVND (reference sequence). The V and J ends lost 2 bases and 6 bases respectively, with 8 bases between them. DNA of the CDR3: TGTGCCAGTAGTATATCCGCGGGCGAGCAGTACTTC. Its translation: CASSISAGEQYF.

The genes are TRBV7-2 and TRBJ1-6; 8 nucleotides align to TRBD1. Germline V lookup: CDR1 SGHTA, CDR2 FQGNSA. CDR3 length: 16 residues. V shed 0 bases, J shed 10 bases, and the junction held 8 bases outside the gene matches. The CDR3 bases are TGTGCCAGCAGCTTAGCGACAGGGGCCCGAGGATCACCCCTCCACTTT. Translated: CASSLATGARGSPLHF.

The chain couples TRBV11-2 to TRBJ1-2, with 9 bases aligning to TRBD1. After removal of 0 bases from V and 7 bases from J, the junction contained 15 bases not matched to a gene. The CDR3 loop spans 18 amino acids. From germline, CDR1 is SGHAT and CDR2 FQNNGV. This CDR3 reads CASSLDTMGTGGRSGYTF. As DNA, the CDR3 is TGTGCCAGCAGCTTAGATACGATGGGCACAGGGGGCAGGTCTGGCTACACCTTC.

The V and J genes are TRBV5-4 and TRBJ2-2; tentative D call: TRBD1 (6 bases). CDR1 is SGHNT and CDR2 is YYREEE in the germline V gene (reference sequence). V lost 4 bases, J lost 1 base, and 17 bases lay in between. This CDR3 has 17 residues. The CDR3 loop is CASSPFIDRQNTGELFF. The CDR3 DNA is TGTGCCAGCAGCCCGTTTATAGACAGGCAGAACACCGGGGAGCTGTTTTTT.

Only a few counts were recorded for this clone. This chain joins TRBV6-1 and TRBJ2-1; a weak D match, TRBD2 (6 bases). V was clipped by 2 bases and J by 12 bases, with 26 bases between them. Germline V gene lookup returns CDR1 MNHNS and CDR2 SASEGT. This CDR3 region has 17 residues. The CDR3 here is CASSEWFGRQGGQRQFF. The CDR3 DNA reads as TGTGCCAGCAGTGAATGGTTTGGTCGGCAGGGAGGTCAGAGGCAGTTCTTC.